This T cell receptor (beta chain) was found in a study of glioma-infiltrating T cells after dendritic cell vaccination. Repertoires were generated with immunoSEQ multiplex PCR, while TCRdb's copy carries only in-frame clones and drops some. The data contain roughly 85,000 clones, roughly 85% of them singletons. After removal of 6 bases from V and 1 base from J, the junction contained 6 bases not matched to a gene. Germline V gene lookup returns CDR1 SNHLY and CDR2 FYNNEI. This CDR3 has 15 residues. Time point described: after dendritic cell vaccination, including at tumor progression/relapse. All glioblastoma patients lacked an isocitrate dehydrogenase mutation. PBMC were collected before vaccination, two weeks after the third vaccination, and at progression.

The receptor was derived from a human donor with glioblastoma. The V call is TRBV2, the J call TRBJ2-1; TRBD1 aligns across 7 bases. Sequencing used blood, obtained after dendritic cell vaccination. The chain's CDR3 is CASRVDRASYNEQFF. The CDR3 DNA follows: TGTGCCAGCAGAGTAGACAGGGCTTCCTACAATGAGCAGTTCTTC.